Below, 10 T cell receptor beta chains from the same sample are listed, as sequenced in a study of blood T cell repertoires in COVID-19 (TCRdb year 2020). Libraries were prepared through the immunoSEQ multiplex PCR assay. TCRdb obtained this table from immuneACCESS and retained in-frame rearrangements with V and J assigned. These tables miss some clones; where compared with another copy, unresolved V genes account for less than half of the shortfall, and the remainder is unexplained. This sample gives approximately 310,000 clones in total; approximately 83% of them show up just once. The top ten clonotypes cover roughly 2.2% of the sample. Sequences were obtained from PBMCs or T cells enriched from blood (not recorded which). The origin of the receptors is a man aged 25-45 years who had recovered from COVID-19.

CDR3 DNA sequence: TGTGCCAGCTCAATTGACAGGGGGCAGCGGGTCACTGAAGCTTTCTTT. Protein: CASSIDRGQRVTEAFF. The chain employs TRBV18 and TRBJ1-1; 10 positions agree with TRBD1. Losses at the gene ends were 5 bases for V and 4 bases for J; bases not matched to a gene: 10. The CDR3 is 16 residues long. Germline CDR1 KGHSH, CDR2 LQKENI. The whole variable domain, filled in from reference TRBV18 and TRBJ1-1, reads NAGVMQNPRHLVRRRGQEARLRCSPMKGHSHVYWYRQLPEEGLKFMVYLQKENIIDESGMPKERFSAEFPKEGPSILRIQQVVRGDSAAYFCASSIDRGQRVTEAFFGQGTRLTVV.

This chain links TRBV7-6 with TRBJ2-1; 8 bases are shared with TRBD1. V trimming: 5 bases; J trimming: 2 bases; junction bases outside the gene matches: 5. This CDR3 has 15 amino acids. Germline V gene lookup returns CDR1 SGHVS and CDR2 FNYEAQ. CDR3 DNA sequence: TGTGCCAGCAGCCAGGACAGGGAGACCTACAATGAGCAGTTCTTC. As protein: CASSQDRETYNEQFF. The full variable domain, in which reference TRBV7-6 and TRBJ2-1 provide the parts outside the CDR3, is GAGVSQSPRYKVTKRGQDVALRCDPISGHVSLYWYRQALGQGPEFLTYFNYEAQQDKSGLPNDRFSAERPEGSISTLTIQRTEQRDSAMYRCASSQDRETYNEQFFGPGTRLTVL.

The genes are TRBV2 and TRBJ2-2, with D perhaps TRBD1 (5 bases). V was clipped by 6 bases and J by 2 bases, with 16 bases between them. CDR3 length equals 16 residues. Germline-derived CDR1 and CDR2 are SNHLY and FYNNEI. CDR3 in DNA: TGTGCCAGCAGCCGGACATCCATAGGAAACACCGGGGAGCTGTTTTTT. Translation: CASSRTSIGNTGELFF. Using reference TRBV2 and TRBJ2-2 for the parts outside the CDR3, the full variable domain is EPEVTQTPSHQVTQMGQEVILRCVPISNHLYFYWYRQILGQKVEFLVSFYNNEISEKSEIFDDQFSVERPDGSNFTLKIRSTKLEDSAMYFCASSRTSIGNTGELFFGEGSRLTVL.

The chain employs TRBV29-1 and TRBJ2-1; D is perhaps TRBD2 (5 bases). Germline lookup yields CDR1 SQVTM and CDR2 ANQGSEA. This CDR3 has 12 amino acids. Trimming removed 4 bases at V and 9 bases at J, with 13 bases between. The CDR3 DNA is TGCAGCGTTGGTCTGGAGGTGGGTGAGCAGTTCTTC. Its protein is CSVGLEVGEQFF.

The CDR3 DNA is TGCGCCAGCAGCTTGGTTGCAGTCTCGAACACCGGGGAGCTGTTTTTT. Amino acids: CASSLVAVSNTGELFF. The chain recombines TRBV5-1 with TRBJ2-2; D is uncertain. Germline CDR1 reads SGHRS; CDR2 reads YFSETQ. The CDR3 sequence is 16 residues long. The V end was cut by 0 bases, the J end by 0 bases, with 9 bases between.

The genes are TRBV6-5 and TRBJ1-1, with D maybe TRBD1 (5 bases). Trimming shortened V by 2 bases and J by 3 bases, and 7 bases separated the two germline ends. The V gene's germline CDR1 is MNHEY and CDR2 SVGAGI. The CDR3 consists of 13 residues. In DNA, the CDR3 is TGTGCCAGCAGTTACAGGGGCGACACTGAAGCTTTCTTT. Translated, it gives CASSYRGDTEAFF.

This rearrangement joins TRBV9 to TRBJ1-1; no firm D call. Germline CDR1 is SGDLS and CDR2 is YYNGEE. The V and J ends lost 2 bases and 1 base respectively, with 12 bases between them. The CDR3 runs 15 residues. As DNA, the CDR3 is TGTGCCAGCAGCGTTGGCGGGCAGACGAACACTGAAGCTTTCTTT. It encodes CASSVGGQTNTEAFF.

For the CDR3, the DNA is TGTGCCTGGAAAGGGACAGGGGATTTCTCACCCCTCCACTTT. Protein product: CAWKGTGDFSPLHF. The rearrangement joins TRBV30 to TRBJ1-6; 10 positions match TRBD1. Germline CDR1 is GTSNPN and CDR2 is SVGIG (reference sequence). V was clipped by 4 bases and J by 10 bases; unmatched bases: 7. The CDR3 has 14 amino acids.

J is TRBJ1-4 and V is TRBV7-2; the D is unclear. The CDR3 totals 14 residues. Trimming took off 5 bases at V and 3 bases at J, with 10 bases between the two ends. CDR1 is SGHTA, CDR2 FQGNSA, per germline. DNA of the CDR3: TGTGCCAGCAGCGCCCCCAGGTCTAATGAAAAACTGTTTTTT. Protein product: CASSAPRSNEKLFF.

The rearrangement uses TRBV2 and TRBJ1-6; the D gene is possibly TRBD1 (5 bases). Germline assignment: CDR1 SNHLY and CDR2 FYNNEI. V lost 6 bases and J 9 bases, leaving 12 bases between the germline ends. The CDR3 contains 13 residues. This CDR3 reads CASRGGSVSPLHF. In DNA, the CDR3 is TGTGCCAGCAGGGGGGGGTCGGTTTCACCCCTCCACTTT.